This T cell receptor (beta chain) was obtained from a study of blood T cell repertoires in COVID-19. The repertoire was sequenced with immunoSEQ multiplex PCR; TCRdb's copy has only in-frame clones and lacks some. The data contain 250,000 to 300,000 clones, around 90% of them singletons. This CDR3 contains 16 residues. The germline gives CDR1 MNHEY, CDR2 SVGAGI. V gave up 3 bases and J gave up 3 bases; unmatched junction bases: 4. The genes are TRBV6-5 and TRBJ2-2, with TRBD2 matching over 10 bases. The receptor comes from a young woman who had recovered from COVID-19. Source material: PBMCs or T cells enriched from blood (not recorded which). The CDR3 loop reads CASSYLAGADTGELFF. Written as DNA, the CDR3 is TGTGCCAGCAGTTATCTAGCGGGAGCGGACACCGGGGAGCTGTTTTTT.